The rows below give T cell receptor beta chains drawn from one sample of a study of circulating and synovial CD4+ cells in juvenile arthritis. The protocol was immunoSEQ multiplex PCR, while the TCRdb copy is restricted to in-frame clones and leaves out a portion. The sample comprises under 40,000 clones, about 94% of which are singletons, and 2.9% rests with the top ten. Sequenced sample: CD4+ T cells from blood. The receptors originated from a human donor with juvenile idiopathic arthritis. Each CDR3 is given with its conserved first and last residue. A D gene is named only where the DNA matches it firmly. Clone sizes are given selectively: once, few, many, or a class where the clone is expanded.

>NA|TRBJ2-3|TRBV5-4|NA
TGTGCCAGCAGCGACACACGCACAGATACGCAGTATTTT
CASSDTRTDTQYF
>NA|TRBJ1-1|TRBV28|NA
TGTGCCAGCAGTTACTCCTCGGGGGGGTTCACTGAAGCTTTCTTT
CASSYSSGGFTEAFF
>NA|TRBJ2-7|TRBV7-9|NA
TGTGCCAGCAGCTTCACAGAGTACGAGCAGTACTTC
CASSFTEYEQYF
>NA|TRBJ1-4|TRBV7-9|TRBD1
TGTGCCAGCAGCTTAGGGACAGGGTTAAGGGATGAAAAACTGTTTTTT
CASSLGTGLRDEKLFF
>NA|TRBJ1-5|TRBV5-1|TRBD1
TGCGCCAGCAGCACCGGGACAGGAGGGTTTTTGGAGCCCCAGCATTTT
CASSTGTGGFLEPQHF
>NA|TRBJ2-7|TRBV7-7|TRBD1
TGTGCCAGCAGCTTAGGAGGGGGCGCCTACGAGCAGTACTTC
CASSLGGGAYEQYF
>once|TRBJ2-2|TRBV7-7|TRBD1
TGTGCTAGCAGCTCAGACAGGGAGAACACCGGGGAGCTGTTTTTT
CASSSDRENTGELFF
>NA|TRBJ2-2|TRBV7-2|NA
TGTGCCAGCAGCTTTCTAGGACATTCTCGGCCCGGGGAGCTGTTTTTT
CASSFLGHSRPGELFF
>NA|TRBJ2-7|TRBV5-1|NA
TGCGCCAGCAGCTTGGGAAGGGAACAGGGTCGGGTCGGCGAGCAGTACTTC
CASSLGREQGRVGEQYF
>NA|TRBJ2-4|TRBV9|NA
TGTGCCAGCACGTCCCGGGAGCTTCCCGGTATTCAGTACTTC
CASTSRELPGIQYF
>NA|TRBJ2-7|TRBV6-1|TRBD2
TGTGCCAGCAGGCCCGCTAGCGGATCCTACGAGCAGTACTTC
CASRPASGSYEQYF
>once|TRBJ2-7|TRBV29-1|TRBD2
TGCAGCGTTGAGTCCCCTAGCGGGACCTACGAGCAGTACTTC
CSVESPSGTYEQYF
>NA|TRBJ2-3|TRBV6-1|TRBD1
TGTGCCAGCAGTGAAGAACCGGGACAGCTGTCTAGCACAGATACGCAGTATTTT
CASSEEPGQLSSTDTQYF
>once|TRBJ1-6|TRBV5-1|NA
TGCGCCAGCAGTGAGTCCTATAATTCACCCCTCCACTTT
CASSESYNSPLHF
>NA|TRBJ1-3|TRBV11-2|NA
TGTGCCAGCAGCTTAGACAGGGTCTTCTCTGGAAACACCATATATTTT
CASSLDRVFSGNTIYF
>NA|TRBJ2-2|TRBV6-6|NA
TGTGCCAGCAGTTCAGGTTTCAGGGGGGAGGCCGGGGAGCTGTTTTTT
CASSSGFRGEAGELFF
>once|TRBJ2-3|TRBV5-1|TRBD1
TGCGCCAGCAGGCCGACAGGGTTGGCATCCGATACGCAGTATTTT
CASRPTGLASDTQYF
>NA|TRBJ2-2|TRBV7-6|NA
TGTGCCAGCAGCTTAGCGGGGGCCCGGGAGCTGTTTTTT
CASSLAGARELFF
>NA|TRBJ1-4|TRBV6-1|NA
TGTGCCAGCAGTGAACTGGCGGGGTCCCGTGAAAAACTGTTTTTT
CASSELAGSREKLFF
>NA|TRBJ2-7|TRBV19|NA
TGTGCCAGTAGCCAACTCAAGGGAGGTACCTACGAGCAGTACTTC
CASSQLKGGTYEQYF
>NA|TRBJ1-1|TRBV20-1|NA
TGCAGTGCCTCTCCGAACACTGAAGCTTTCTTT
CSASPNTEAFF
>NA|TRBJ2-4|TRBV5-6|TRBD1
TGTGCCAGCAGCTTGCGGACAGGGACGGGAAACATTCAGTACTTC
CASSLRTGTGNIQYF
>NA|TRBJ1-5|TRBV14|NA
TGTGCCAGCAGCCAATCCCTCCATCAGCCCCAGCATTTT
CASSQSLHQPQHF
>NA|TRBJ2-4|TRBV29-1|TRBD2
TGCAGCGTTGATAGACTAGCACCTCTAGGCAAAAACATTCAGTACTTC
CSVDRLAPLGKNIQYF
>NA|TRBJ2-4|TRBV7-2|NA
TGTGCCAGCAGCTTAGCGGGGCAAAACATTCAGTACTTC
CASSLAGQNIQYF
>NA|TRBJ2-5|TRBV14|TRBD1
TGTGCCAGCAGAGGCGACAGGGGGTCGGGAGAGACCCAGTACTTC
CASRGDRGSGETQYF
>NA|TRBJ2-1|TRBV9|TRBD1
TGTGCCAGCAGCGTTAGGGGGACAGGGGAAAGTGAGCAGTTCTTC
CASSVRGTGESEQFF
>NA|TRBJ2-4|TRBV19|TRBD1
TGTGCCAGTAGGCGACAGGGGGGGGTCAAAAACATTCAGTACTTC
CASRRQGGVKNIQYF
>NA|TRBJ1-4|TRBV30|NA
TGTGCCTGGACGGTGGGAGGGTCTCCTGGTTCGCGCAGAAAACTGTTTTTT
CAWTVGGSPGSRRKLFF
>NA|TRBJ2-1|TRBV4-2|TRBD2
TGTGCCAGCAGCCAAGATCTTACTAGCGGGAGTAATGAGCAGTTCTTC
CASSQDLTSGSNEQFF
>NA|TRBJ2-7|TRBV5-6|NA
TGTGCCAGCAGCCGGACAGCCAGGGCCTCACTTTACGAGCAGTACTTC
CASSRTARASLYEQYF
>NA|TRBJ2-7|TRBV9|NA
TGTGCCAGCAGCGTCTCTAGCACCCGCATCTACGAGCAGTACTTC
CASSVSSTRIYEQYF
>NA|TRBJ1-3|TRBV7-8|NA
TGTGCCAGCAGCTCACGTGAGGCCTACGGAAACACCATATATTTT
CASSSREAYGNTIYF
>NA|TRBJ2-2|TRBV2|TRBD1
TGTGCCAGCAGGGGCCCGGGACAGGGAACCGGGGAGCTGTTTTTT
CASRGPGQGTGELFF
>once|TRBJ2-3|TRBV7-2|TRBD2
TGTGCCAGCAGCTCGCTCCTTAGCGGGAGGGCAGTAGATACGCAGTATTTT
CASSSLLSGRAVDTQYF
>NA|TRBJ1-3|TRBV19|TRBD1
TGTGCCAGTAGCCGAGACAGGGCTCTGGGTCGAAGTGGAAACACCATATATTTT
CASSRDRALGRSGNTIYF
>NA|TRBJ1-2|TRBV5-1|TRBD1
TGCGCCAGCAGCCGGACAGGGTTTGATGGCTACACCTTC
CASSRTGFDGYTF
>NA|TRBJ2-1|TRBV15|TRBD2
TGTGCCACCAGCGGCGGGGGGCCAGTAGGCTCCTACAATGAGCAGTTCTTC
CATSGGGPVGSYNEQFF
>NA|TRBJ2-7|TRBV5-6|TRBD1
TGTGCCAGCAGCTCATACAGGGGTTCCTACGAGCAGTACTTC
CASSSYRGSYEQYF
>NA|TRBJ2-1|TRBV29-1|TRBD2
TGCAGCGTTTCTCTGGCGGGAGGGAACAATGAGCAGTTCTTC
CSVSLAGGNNEQFF
>NA|TRBJ1-4|TRBV9|TRBD1
TGTGCCAGCAGCCCGTCCTCGGGACAGGGAGAAAAACTGTTTTTT
CASSPSSGQGEKLFF
>NA|TRBJ1-4|TRBV16|NA
TGTGCCAGCAGCCAATTTATGGAGACTAATGAAAAACTGTTTTTT
CASSQFMETNEKLFF
>once|TRBJ2-1|TRBV29-1|TRBD1
TGCAGCGGTATAAAAGGGACAGGGTACAATGAGCAGTTCTTC
CSGIKGTGYNEQFF
>NA|TRBJ1-3|TRBV5-1|NA
TGCGCCAGCAGCTGGGGGGGACGGAACTCTGGAAACACCATATATTTT
CASSWGGRNSGNTIYF
>NA|TRBJ1-1|TRBV5-4|TRBD1
TGTGCCAGCAGCTTGAGAGACAGGGGGCTGGGAACTGAAGCTTTCTTT
CASSLRDRGLGTEAFF
>NA|TRBJ1-2|TRBV4-2|NA
TGTGCCAGCAGCCAAGATAGGAACAGAGCGGAGGGCTACACCTTC
CASSQDRNRAEGYTF
>NA|TRBJ1-4|TRBV5-1|NA
TGCGCCAGCAGCCAGGACAGCAAGAATGAAAAACTGTTTTTT
CASSQDSKNEKLFF